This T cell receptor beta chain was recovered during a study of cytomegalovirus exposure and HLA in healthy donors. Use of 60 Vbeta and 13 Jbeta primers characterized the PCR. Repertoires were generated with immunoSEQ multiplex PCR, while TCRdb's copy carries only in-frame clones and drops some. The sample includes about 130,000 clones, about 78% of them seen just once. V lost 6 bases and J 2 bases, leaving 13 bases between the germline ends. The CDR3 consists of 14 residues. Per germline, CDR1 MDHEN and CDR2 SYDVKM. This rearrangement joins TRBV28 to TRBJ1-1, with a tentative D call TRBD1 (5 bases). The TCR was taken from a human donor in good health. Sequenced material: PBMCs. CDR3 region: CASRPPDRNTEAFF. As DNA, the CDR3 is TGTGCCAGCAGACCTCCAGACAGAAACACTGAAGCTTTCTTT.